This T cell receptor beta chain is from a study of cytomegalovirus exposure and HLA in healthy donors. Across the whole study: Around four fifths of roughly 430 genotyped donors fell in the Caucasian-associated ancestry cluster.

Points from the study as a whole: Earlier analysis found most TCR beta V segments productive about 87% or about 30% of the time. When analyzed later, a missense DCLRE1C variant was found to be linked to TCR beta V- and J-gene trimming.

PCR amplification relied on 60 Vbeta primers (plus 13 Jbeta primers). Method: immunoSEQ multiplex PCR; TCRdb's copy keeps in-frame clones and lacks some. This sample carries nearly 80,000 clones, 60% to 85% of them seen once, and the ten largest clones take roughly 22%. Healthy individuals who donated bone marrow served as the donors. There are 14 residues in the CDR3. Germline V CDR1 and CDR2: MDHEN, SYDVKM. Deletions cut 5 bases from V and 8 bases from J, with 16 bases between. The table lists this clone with a few counts. What it binds is not known. Sequenced input: PBMCs. The receptor was derived from a woman aged 40 to 49 in good health and CMV-seropositive. The genes are TRBV28 and TRBJ2-1, with TRBD2 as a possible D gene (5 bases). As DNA, the CDR3 is TGTGCCAGCAGTCTCGGGGTCTCTACCGATGAGCAGTTCTTC. Encoded protein: CASSLGVSTDEQFF.